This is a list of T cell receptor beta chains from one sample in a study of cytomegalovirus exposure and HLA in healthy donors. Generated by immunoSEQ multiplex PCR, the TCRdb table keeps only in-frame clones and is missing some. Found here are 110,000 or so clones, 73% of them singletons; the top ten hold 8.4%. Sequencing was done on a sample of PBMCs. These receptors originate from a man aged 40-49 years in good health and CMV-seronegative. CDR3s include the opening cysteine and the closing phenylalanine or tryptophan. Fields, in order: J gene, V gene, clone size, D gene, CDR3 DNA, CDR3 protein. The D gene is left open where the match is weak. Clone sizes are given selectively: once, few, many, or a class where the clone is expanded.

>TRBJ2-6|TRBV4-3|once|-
TGCGCCAGCAGCCAACCCGGACAGTCTGGGGCCAACGTCCTGACTTTC
CASSQPGQSGANVLTF
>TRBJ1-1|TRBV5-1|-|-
TGCGCCAGCAGCTTGAATACAGAGACTATGAACACTGAAGCTTTCTTT
CASSLNTETMNTEAFF
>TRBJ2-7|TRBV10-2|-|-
TGCGCCAGCAGTCCCAGCGGGCCGTACGAGCAGTACTTC
CASSPSGPYEQYF
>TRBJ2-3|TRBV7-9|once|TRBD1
TGTGCCAGCAGAATCGTTCCCGGACAGGAGAGCACAGATACGCAGTATTTT
CASRIVPGQESTDTQYF
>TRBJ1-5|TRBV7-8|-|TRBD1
TGTGCCAGCAGCTTAGTGGGGGCAGGGGGGTTACAGCCCCAGCATTTT
CASSLVGAGGLQPQHF
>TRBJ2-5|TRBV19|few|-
TGTGCCAGTAGTACCGATACGACGGAGCCAGAGACCCAGTACTTC
CASSTDTTEPETQYF
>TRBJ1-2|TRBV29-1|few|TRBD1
TGCAGCGCGGGGACAGGAGCGATCTTTCATGGCTACACCTTC
CSAGTGAIFHGYTF
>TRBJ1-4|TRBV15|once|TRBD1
TGTGCCACCAGCAAAGACCGGGACAGGGGAGGCGAAAAACTGTTTTTT
CATSKDRDRGGEKLFF
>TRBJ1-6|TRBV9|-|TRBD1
TGTGCCAGCAGCCTAAACACAGGGGTAAATTCACCCCTCCACTTT
CASSLNTGVNSPLHF
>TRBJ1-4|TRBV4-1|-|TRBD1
TGCGCCAGCAGCCCGGGACAGTATAATGAAAAACTGTTTTTT
CASSPGQYNEKLFF
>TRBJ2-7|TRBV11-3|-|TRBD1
TGTGCCAGCAGCCCAGGACAGGGGCACTCCTACGAGCAGTACTTC
CASSPGQGHSYEQYF
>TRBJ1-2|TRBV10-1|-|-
TGCGCCAGCAGTGAGTCAGAACAGGAGACTAACTATGGCTACACCTTC
CASSESEQETNYGYTF
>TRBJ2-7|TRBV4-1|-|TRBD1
TGCGCCAGCAGCACCCGGGACAGCTCCTACGAGCAGTACTTC
CASSTRDSSYEQYF
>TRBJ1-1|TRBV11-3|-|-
TGTGCCAGCAGCACCAGTAGCGGGACTGAAGCTTTCTTT
CASSTSSGTEAFF
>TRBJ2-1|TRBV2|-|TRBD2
TGTGCCAGCAGTGAGGGACTAGCTCCAGACAATGAGCAGTTCTTC
CASSEGLAPDNEQFF
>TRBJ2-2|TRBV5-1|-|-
TGCGCCAGCAGCTTACAGAACACCGGGGAGCTGTTTTTT
CASSLQNTGELFF
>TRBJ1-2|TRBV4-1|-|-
TGCGCCAGCAGCCAAGGGACAGTGGTAGGCTACACCTTC
CASSQGTVVGYTF
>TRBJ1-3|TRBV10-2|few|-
TGCGCCAGCAGTGAGGGTTTTGGAGACACCATATATTTT
CASSEGFGDTIYF
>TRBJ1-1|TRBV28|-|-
TGTGCCAGCAGGGGGGGGAGAGGCCAGGCTGAAGCTTTCTTT
CASRGGRGQAEAFF
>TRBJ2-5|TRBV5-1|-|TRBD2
TGCGCCAGCAGCTTGGGGGGGGGCCAAGAGACCCAGTACTTC
CASSLGGGQETQYF
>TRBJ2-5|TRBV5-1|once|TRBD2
TGCGCCAGCAGCTTGGGGACTAGCGGGGGGGAGACCCAGTACTTC
CASSLGTSGGETQYF
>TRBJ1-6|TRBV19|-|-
TGTGCCAGTAGTATTGCCACAGGGAGCTCCTATAATTCACCCCTCCACTTT
CASSIATGSSYNSPLHF
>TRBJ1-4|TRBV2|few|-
TGTGCCAGCAATGGAGCGGGGCGGGGTGAAAAACTGTTTTTT
CASNGAGRGEKLFF